These T cell receptor beta chains were read from a single sample in a study of blood T cell repertoires in COVID-19. The method was immunoSEQ multiplex PCR; TCRdb's version includes in-frame clones alone and lacks a portion of them. The sample includes more than 65,000 clones, 87% of them seen just once. Input material: peripheral blood. The receptors were gathered from a man aged 55 to 69 with acute or convalescent COVID-19. CDR3s include the opening cysteine and the closing phenylalanine or tryptophan. The D gene is left open where the match is weak. Where a row states a size, it is once, few, many or the class of an expanded clone; other rows omit it.

>NA|TRBJ1-1|15|NA|TRBV6-5
TGTGCCAGCACCCGCGGGGGGGCAGTGGACACTGAAGCTTTCTTT
CASTRGGAVDTEAFF
>NA|TRBJ1-2|13|TRBD1|TRBV2
TGTGCCAGTTACAGGGACAGGTTAGGCGGCTACACCTTC
CASYRDRLGGYTF
>NA|TRBJ2-3|14|TRBD2|TRBV30
TGTGCCTGGAGTGCGGGGGGGCGCACAGATACGCAGTATTTT
CAWSAGGRTDTQYF
>once|TRBJ1-1|13|NA|TRBV4-2
TGTGCCAGCAGCCAAGTACAGGACACTGAAGCTTTCTTT
CASSQVQDTEAFF
>NA|TRBJ2-5|12|NA|TRBV14
TGTGCCAGCAGCCTCCTCGAAGAGACCCAGTACTTC
CASSLLEETQYF
>once|TRBJ1-2|17|TRBD1|TRBV27
TGTGCCAGCAGTTTATCCGGACAGGGCCCCGCTAACTATGGCTACACCTTC
CASSLSGQGPANYGYTF
>NA|TRBJ1-6|16|TRBD1|TRBV19
TGTGCCAGTAGTCAACCGGGACAGGGCAATAATTCACCCCTCCACTTT
CASSQPGQGNNSPLHF
>NA|TRBJ1-3|15|NA|TRBV3-1/TRBV3-2
TGTGCCAGCAGCCAAGAAGTAGGGAGGGGAAACACCATATATTTT
CASSQEVGRGNTIYF
>NA|TRBJ1-2|14|NA|TRBV19
TGTGCCAGTAGTATCCTCGGGGGGCTTAGTGGCTACACCTTC
CASSILGGLSGYTF
>NA|TRBJ1-1|14|NA|TRBV10-2
TGCGCCAGCAGCGAAACAGACATGAACACTGAAGCTTTCTTT
CASSETDMNTEAFF
>NA|TRBJ1-1|14|TRBD1|TRBV11-2
TGTGCCAGCAGCCAAACAGGGGAAATAACTGAAGCTTTCTTT
CASSQTGEITEAFF
>NA|TRBJ1-4|13|NA|TRBV10-3
TGTGCCGTTTCAGGGGTTACTAATGAAAAACTGTTTTTT
CAVSGVTNEKLFF
>once|TRBJ1-3|17|NA|TRBV4-3
TGCGCCAGCAGCCAAGATTCAGGGAGGGACTCTGGAAACACCATATATTTT
CASSQDSGRDSGNTIYF
>NA|TRBJ2-1|16|TRBD2|TRBV10-3
TGTGCCATCAGTGATAGGGCTAGCGGGTCTTACAATGAGCAGTTCTTC
CAISDRASGSYNEQFF
>NA|TRBJ1-1|14|TRBD1|TRBV18
TGTGCCAGCTCACCGGACAGGGGGTTCTTAGGCGCTTTCTTT
CASSPDRGFLGAFF
>NA|TRBJ1-1|14|NA|TRBV6-7
TGTGCCAGCAGTTACGACAGGCTGCGGACTGAAGCTTTCTTT
CASSYDRLRTEAFF
>NA|TRBJ1-5|14|NA|TRBV7-2
TGTGCCAGCAGCCCGAGTCTGGGGCAACAGCCCCAGCATTTT
CASSPSLGQQPQHF
>NA|TRBJ2-7|15|TRBD1|TRBV13
TGTGCCAGCAGCCCCGGGACAGGGCGAACGTACGAGCAGTACTTC
CASSPGTGRTYEQYF
>NA|TRBJ2-5|13|NA|TRBV7-2
TGTGCCAGCAGCTTAGGGGAGAAAGAGACCCAGTACTTC
CASSLGEKETQYF
>NA|TRBJ2-2|15|NA|TRBV19
TGTGCCAGTAGCAGAACAGACAGGAACACCGGGGAGCTGTTTTTT
CASSRTDRNTGELFF
>NA|TRBJ2-3|15|TRBD1|TRBV20-1
TGCAGTGCGAGTAAAACAGGGGCCTCCACAGATACGCAGTATTTT
CSASKTGASTDTQYF
>NA|TRBJ1-4|15|TRBD1|TRBV3-1/TRBV3-2
TGTGCCAGCAGCCGAACCGGGACAGCTAATGAAAAACTGTTTTTT
CASSRTGTANEKLFF
>NA|TRBJ2-7|17|TRBD2|TRBV19
TGTGCCAGTAGTACGACTAGCGGGGGGACTATTATCTACGAGCAGTACTTC
CASSTTSGGTIIYEQYF
>NA|TRBJ1-2|12|NA|TRBV7-2
TGTGCCAGCAGATTTAACCAGGCCTCCTACACCTTC
CASRFNQASYTF
>few|TRBJ1-2|14|TRBD1|TRBV18
TGTGCCAGCTCACCAGTTCGACAGGGCGTGGGCTACACCTTC
CASSPVRQGVGYTF
>NA|TRBJ2-5|14|TRBD1|TRBV5-6
TGTGCCAGCAGCCCCCGACAGGGAAGGGAGACCCAGTACTTC
CASSPRQGRETQYF
>NA|TRBJ1-5|13|NA|TRBV10-2
TGCGCCAGCAGACCGGGAGGCAATCAGCCCCAGCATTTT
CASRPGGNQPQHF
>NA|TRBJ2-1|15|TRBD1|TRBV13
TGTGCCAGCAGCTTAGGGACAGGGTCCTACAATGAGCAGTTCTTC
CASSLGTGSYNEQFF
>NA|TRBJ2-7|16|NA|TRBV16
TGTGCCAGCAGCCAATGGGCAGGGCCCCCCGGGGGCGAGCAGTACTTC
CASSQWAGPPGGEQYF
>NA|TRBJ1-1|16|NA|TRBV6-5
TGTGCCAGCAGTTACTCGAAGACAGCTCTGAACACTGAAGCTTTCTTT
CASSYSKTALNTEAFF
>NA|TRBJ1-1|14|NA|TRBV5-6
TGTGCCAGCAGCGAGGACTTCAGCAACACTGAAGCTTTCTTT
CASSEDFSNTEAFF
>NA|TRBJ1-1|11|NA|TRBV12-3/TRBV12-4
TGTGCCAGCAGTTTAGGGAGGAAAGCTTTCTTT
CASSLGRKAFF
>NA|TRBJ1-1|14|TRBD1|TRBV9
TGTGCCAGCAGCGGGGGACAGGAGAACACTGAAGCTTTCTTT
CASSGGQENTEAFF
>NA|TRBJ1-5|16|TRBD1|TRBV5-1
TGCGCCAGCAGCTTGGGGGGGACAGAGTCAAATCAGCCCCAGCATTTT
CASSLGGTESNQPQHF